The sequence of this TCR beta chain was determined in a study of graft-versus-host responses after intestinal transplantation. Study-wide background: For two to four years after anti-thymocyte globulin induction, all recipients took tacrolimus and steroids.

Germline V gene sequence: CDR1 MDHEN, CDR2 SYDVKM. This CDR3 has 16 residues. V was trimmed by 1 base and J by 6 bases, leaving 19 bases between them. Libraries were prepared by immunoSEQ multiplex PCR; TCRdb keeps only in-frame clonotypes and omits some of them. Of 60,000 to 65,000 clones in the sample, about 89% were seen once. Intraepithelial and lamina propria lymphocytes were isolated from graft specimens. The source is a human patient who received an intestinal transplant, so some T cells may come from the graft donor. The sequencing here drew on ileum tissue, taken 350 to 400 days after transplant. This chain joins TRBV28 and TRBJ2-7, with D possibly called TRBD1 or TRBD2 (7 bases each). In DNA form, the CDR3 reads TGTGCCAGCAGTTTATTCCGGGCAGGGGGGGAGGTCGAGCAGTACTTC. This translates into CASSLFRAGGEVEQYF.